The clone carrying this T cell receptor (beta chain) was recorded only once. Using immunoSEQ multiplex PCR, the repertoire was profiled, and TCRdb retains in-frame clones only, with some absent. The sample shows 100,000 to 150,000 clones, over 85% of them seen only once. The CDR3 runs to 15 residues. Germline V gives CDR1 MNHNY, CDR2 SVGAGI (reference sequence). Trimming shortened V by 7 bases and J by 4 bases, and 14 bases separated the two germline ends. These data come from a study of cytomegalovirus exposure and HLA in healthy donors. Whole-study context: The same platform was used for the 110 or so validation repertoires and the approximately 670 first-cohort repertoires, a later analysis reported.

Material for sequencing was PBMCs. The rearrangement joins TRBV6-6 to TRBJ1-6; perhaps TRBD1 as D (6 bases). The receptor comes from a woman between 18 and 30 years old in good health and CMV-seronegative. CDR3 sequence (DNA): TGTGCCAGCAACGAACAGGGACCTTATAATTCACCCCTCCACTTT. Amino acids: CASNEQGPYNSPLHF.